Following are 15 T cell receptor beta chains from one sample sequenced in a study of cytomegalovirus exposure and HLA in healthy donors. The PCR employed 60 Vbeta primers together with 13 Jbeta primers. Generated by immunoSEQ multiplex PCR, the TCRdb table keeps only in-frame clones and is missing some. The sample has about 160,000 clones; approximately 79% are singletons. What was sequenced was PBMCs. The source is a man between 45 and 60 years old in good health and CMV-seropositive.

V is TRBV5-6 and J is TRBJ1-6; perhaps TRBD1 as D (5 bases). There are 14 residues in the CDR3. V was trimmed by 0 bases and J by 6 bases, leaving 7 bases between them. Germline-derived CDR1 and CDR2 are SGHDT and YYEEEE. The CDR3 protein is CASSLGQINSPLHF. In DNA, the CDR3 is TGTGCCAGCAGCTTGGGACAGATTAATTCACCCCTCCACTTT.

Note on this clone: Mismatch with germline at one junction end may stem from a read error. The CDR3 DNA is TGTTCCAGCAGCAATTACCGGGGGAATGAGCAGTTCTTC. It yields the protein CSSSNYRGNEQFF. This chain joins TRBV7-9 and TRBJ2-1; D may be TRBD2 (6 bases). CDR1 and CDR2 from the germline V gene are SEHNR and FQNEAQ (reference sequence). The CDR3 is 13 residues long.

This rearrangement joins TRBV2 to TRBJ2-2; 7 bases match TRBD1. CDR1 and CDR2 from the germline V gene are SNHLY and FYNNEI. With V trimmed by 4 bases and J by 5 bases, 4 bases remained unmatched. The CDR3 sequence is 14 residues long. The CDR3 region is CASSARQGTGELFF. The CDR3 DNA sequence: TGTGCCAGCAGTGCTAGACAGGGAACCGGGGAGCTGTTTTTT.

This chain uses TRBV27 with TRBJ2-7; 8 bases agree with TRBD1. In germline, CDR1 is MNHEY, CDR2 SMNVEV (reference sequence). There are 17 residues in the CDR3. V lost 3 bases and J lost 4; bases outside the gene matches: 14. The CDR3 nucleotides are TGTGCCAGCAGTTTCTCCTTGGACAGGGTGATTCCGTACGAGCAGTACTTC. Its translation is CASSFSLDRVIPYEQYF.

This chain joins TRBV5-1 and TRBJ2-3, with 7 bases aligning to TRBD1. Germline CDR1 is SGHRS and CDR2 is YFSETQ. The CDR3 consists of 15 residues. V lost 2 bases and J lost 1; bases outside the gene matches: 4. The CDR3, as DNA: TGCGCCAGCAGCTTCGGGGACAGAGGCACAGATACGCAGTATTTT. Protein: CASSFGDRGTDTQYF.

The rearrangement links TRBV7-9 to TRBJ2-3, with TRBD2 matching 12 bases. This CDR3 region has 15 residues. Looked up from germline, CDR1 is SEHNR and CDR2 is FQNEAQ (reference sequence). J lost 6 bases, V lost 6 bases, and 7 bases had no gene match. Here the CDR3 DNA reads TGTGCCAGCAGTTCTAGCGGGAGGGCCGTCGATACGCAGTATTTT. Encoded protein: CASSSSGRAVDTQYF. Looking up the rest from reference TRBV7-9 and TRBJ2-3 gives the full variable domain: DTGVSQNPRHKITKRGQNVTFRCDPISEHNRLYWYRQTLGQGPEFLTYFQNEAQLEKSRLLSDRFSAERPKGSFSTLEIQRTEQGDSAMYLCASSSSGRAVDTQYFGPGTRLTVL.

The gene calls are TRBV27 and TRBJ1-5, with 8 bases that match TRBD1. CDR3 size: 16 residues. In germline, CDR1 is MNHEY, CDR2 SMNVEV (reference sequence). V shed 3 bases, J shed 4 bases, and the junction held 8 bases outside the gene matches. CDR3 coding DNA: TGTGCCAGCAGTTTGGGGCAGGGGGCAAGGAATCAGCCCCAGCATTTT. Its translation: CASSLGQGARNQPQHF.

The chain links TRBV5-1 to TRBJ2-2; 8 nucleotides line up with TRBD2. Germline V CDR1 and CDR2: SGHRS, YFSETQ. This CDR3 region has 16 residues. V trimming: 2 bases; J trimming: 7 bases; junction bases outside the gene matches: 10. The CDR3 loop reads CASSFKSGSSGGELFF. The DNA of the CDR3 is TGCGCCAGCAGCTTCAAAAGCGGGAGCAGTGGCGGGGAGCTGTTTTTT.

The V gene is TRBV28, the J gene TRBJ1-5, with D hard to call. The CDR3 is 14 amino acids. V was cut by 6 bases and J by 7 bases, with 16 bases left in between. CDR1 is MDHEN and CDR2 is SYDVKM in the germline V gene. CDR3 nucleotide sequence: TGTGCCAGCAGATCGGGATGGGCGGGCCAGCCCCAGCATTTT. Amino acid sequence: CASRSGWAGQPQHF.

The V gene is TRBV19, the J gene TRBJ2-7; 8 bases map to TRBD1. The length of the CDR3 is 15 residues. Germline V gene data show CDR1 as LNHDA and CDR2 as SQIVND (reference sequence). Trimming took 4 bases from V and 0 from J; bases not matched to a gene: 5. The CDR3 region is CASSTPGQGSYEQYF. CDR3 coding DNA: TGTGCCAGTAGTACACCAGGACAGGGCTCCTACGAGCAGTACTTC.

The gene calls are TRBV10-1 and TRBJ1-1; D not certain. The CDR3 covers 13 residues. V was cut by 2 bases and J by 1 base, with 5 bases left in between. Germline lookup yields CDR1 WNHNN and CDR2 SYGVQD (reference sequence). CDR3 loop: CASSEARNTEAFF. CDR3 sequence (DNA): TGCGCCAGCAGTGAGGCCAGGAACACTGAAGCTTTCTTT.

Of note for this clone: This sample also contains other DNA sequences that code for the same CDR3. The chain couples TRBV19 to TRBJ2-7; 10 nucleotides agree with TRBD1. Germline CDR1 is LNHDA and CDR2 is SQIVND (reference sequence). This CDR3 region has 15 residues. The J segment lost 4 bases and the V segment lost 5 bases, leaving 8 bases of the junction unmatched. For the CDR3, the DNA is TGTGCCAGTAGTGCCCCGGGACAGGGGAGGTACGAGCAGTACTTC. As protein: CASSAPGQGRYEQYF.

This clone was seen a handful of times. The chain combines TRBV28 with TRBJ1-1; the D is unclear. Looked up from germline, CDR1 is MDHEN and CDR2 is SYDVKM. The CDR3 sequence is 14 residues long. Trimming took off 5 bases at V and 0 bases at J, with 10 bases between the two ends. CDR3 residues: CASSPYPLNTEAFF. The CDR3 DNA reads as TGTGCCAGCAGTCCCTACCCGTTGAACACTGAAGCTTTCTTT.

Turning to this clone: This CDR3 is also generated by other DNA sequences in the sample. V and J are TRBV9 and TRBJ2-2; tentative D call: TRBD1 (6 bases). CDR1 and CDR2 from the germline V gene are SGDLS and YYNGEE. V was pared by 0 bases and J by 6 bases, with 15 bases between. The CDR3 length is 16 residues. The CDR3 sequence is CASSVAAGVTAGELFF. The CDR3 bases are TGTGCCAGCAGCGTAGCGGCAGGGGTGACGGCCGGGGAGCTGTTTTTT.

The chain joins TRBV19 to TRBJ1-1, with TRBD1 identical over 8 bases. The CDR3 extends over 16 amino acids. Per germline, CDR1 LNHDA and CDR2 SQIVND (reference sequence). The V and J ends lost 6 bases and 4 bases, in that order; junction bases with no gene match: 13. DNA for the CDR3: TGTGCCAGTAGGCGCGCAGGGGGCGCGTTGGCCACTGAAGCTTTCTTT. Amino acid sequence: CASRRAGGALATEAFF.